This entry is about one T cell receptor (beta chain). The sample originates from a study of T cell changes during pregnancy in multiple sclerosis. Germline assignment: CDR1 SEHNR and CDR2 FQNEAQ (reference sequence). CDR3 length: 15 residues. V shed 5 bases and J shed 4 bases, with 15 bases lying between them. TCRdb's copy holds only in-frame clones and misses some; the assay was immunoSEQ multiplex PCR. The profile shows 40,000 to 45,000 clones, approximately 92% of them singletons. This TCR came from a female donor with multiple sclerosis, enrolled in a pregnancy study. Specimen: peripheral blood. V and J are TRBV7-9 and TRBJ2-1; weak D call: TRBD1 (6 bases). Written as DNA, the CDR3 is TGTGCCAGCAGCCCCAGTGGGGGCCAGTACAATGAGCAGTTCTTC. Translating it yields CASSPSGGQYNEQFF.